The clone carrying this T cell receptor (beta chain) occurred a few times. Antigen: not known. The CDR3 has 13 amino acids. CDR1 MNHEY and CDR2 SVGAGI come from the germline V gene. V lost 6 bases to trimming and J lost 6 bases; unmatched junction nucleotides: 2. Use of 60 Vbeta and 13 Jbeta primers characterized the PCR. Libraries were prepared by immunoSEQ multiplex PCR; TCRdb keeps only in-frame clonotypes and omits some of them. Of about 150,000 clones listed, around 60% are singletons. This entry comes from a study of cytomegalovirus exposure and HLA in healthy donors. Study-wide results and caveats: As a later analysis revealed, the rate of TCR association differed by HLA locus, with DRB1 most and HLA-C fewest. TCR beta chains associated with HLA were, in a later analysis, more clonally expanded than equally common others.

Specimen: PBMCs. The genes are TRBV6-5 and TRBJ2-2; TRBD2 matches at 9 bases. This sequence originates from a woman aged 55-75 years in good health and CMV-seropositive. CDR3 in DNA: TGTGCCAGCAGAGCGGGAGGCGCCGGGGAGCTGTTTTTT. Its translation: CASRAGGAGELFF.